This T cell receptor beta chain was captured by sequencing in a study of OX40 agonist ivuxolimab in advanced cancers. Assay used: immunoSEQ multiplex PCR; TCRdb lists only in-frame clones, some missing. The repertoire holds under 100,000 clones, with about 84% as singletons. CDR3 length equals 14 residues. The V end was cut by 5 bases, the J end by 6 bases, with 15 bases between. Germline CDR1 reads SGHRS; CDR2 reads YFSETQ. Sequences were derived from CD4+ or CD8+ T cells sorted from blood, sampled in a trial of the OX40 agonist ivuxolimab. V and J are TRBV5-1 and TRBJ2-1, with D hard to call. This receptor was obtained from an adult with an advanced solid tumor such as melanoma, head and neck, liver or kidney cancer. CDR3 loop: CASSSGRSVNEQFF. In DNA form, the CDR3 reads TGCGCCAGCAGTTCCGGGCGGTCGGTCAATGAGCAGTTCTTC.